This T cell receptor beta chain appears in the sequencing data of a study of T-cell reconstitution after alpha-beta-depleted transplantation in children. Study-level points and caveats: At around two months after transplant, the alpha-beta T cells were reportedly derived from several hundred expanded clones that came from non-depleted graft cells. Certain patients had high TCRbeta diversity at day 60, and it came from recipient T cells and thymic progenitors that survived. Newly produced T cells mostly accounted for T-cell counts and diversity one year post-transplant.

Trimming removed 7 bases from V and 0 bases from J, with 19 bases in between. CDR1 and CDR2 from the germline V gene are SEHNR and FQNEAQ (reference sequence). The CDR3 totals 17 residues. This clonotype was observed a handful of times. What it binds is unknown. Molecular barcoding with unique molecular identifiers was used for the TCRbeta library. Using its own MiXCR run on the PCR reads, TCRdb lists one record per CDR3 protein. The data contain around 200,000 distinct CDR3 sequences, over 15% of them singletons. Specimen: PBMCs, mostly from graft donor cells, collected 360 days after TCRalphabeta/CD19-depleted stem cell transplant. This rearrangement joins TRBV7-9 to TRBJ1-5, with D possibly matching TRBD1 (6 bases). This TCR derives from a male patient under 10 years old who had a stem cell transplant for acute lymphoblastic leukemia, so the T cells may come from the graft donor. CDR3 coding DNA: TGTGCCAGCATCCACGTTAGGACAGATCATAGCAATCAGCCCCAGCATTTT. This encodes CASIHVRTDHSNQPQHF.